Sequencing of this TCR beta chain was carried out in a study of T cells after yellow fever vaccination. The study made its TCR cDNA through 5'RACE template switching. That step introduced a universal primer site along with UMIs. MiXCR, applied by TCRdb to the 5' RACE reads, yields one record per CDR3 protein. The sample holds hundreds of thousands of distinct CDR3 sequences, more than 5.5% seen once. V dropped 6 bases and J dropped 4 bases, with 11 bases sitting between them. Looked up from germline, CDR1 is SGHDT and CDR2 is YYEEEE. This CDR3 comprises 12 residues. To note about this clonotype: Being one base from a much bigger clone, this may be a read error.

The source of this sequence is a young man who received the YFV17D yellow fever vaccine. The starting material was PBMCs, obtained 5 days after the yellow fever booster vaccination. This sequence joins TRBV5-6 and TRBJ2-7; D gene unclear. The CDR3 nucleotides are TGTGCCAGCATCTCCACACGGTACGAGCAGTACTTC. This encodes CASISTRYEQYF.